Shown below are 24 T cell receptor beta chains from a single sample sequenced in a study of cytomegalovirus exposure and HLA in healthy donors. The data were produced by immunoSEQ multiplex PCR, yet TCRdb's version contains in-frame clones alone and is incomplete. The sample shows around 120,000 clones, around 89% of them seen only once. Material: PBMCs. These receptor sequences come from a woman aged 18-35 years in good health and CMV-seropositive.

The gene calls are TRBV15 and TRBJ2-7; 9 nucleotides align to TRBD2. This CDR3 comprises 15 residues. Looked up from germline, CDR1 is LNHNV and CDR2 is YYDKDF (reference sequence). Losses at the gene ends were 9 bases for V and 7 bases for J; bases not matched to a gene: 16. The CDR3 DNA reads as TGTGCCACAGGCCGCGGAGGAAGCGGGAGGTGGGAGCAGTACTTC. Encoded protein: CATGRGGSGRWEQYF. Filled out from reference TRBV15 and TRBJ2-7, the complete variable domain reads DAMVIQNPRYQVTQFGKPVTLSCSQTLNHNVMYWYQQKSSQAPKLLFHYYDKDFNNEADTPDNFQSRRPNTSFCFLDIRSPGLGDTAMYLCATGRGGSGRWEQYFGPGTRLTVT.

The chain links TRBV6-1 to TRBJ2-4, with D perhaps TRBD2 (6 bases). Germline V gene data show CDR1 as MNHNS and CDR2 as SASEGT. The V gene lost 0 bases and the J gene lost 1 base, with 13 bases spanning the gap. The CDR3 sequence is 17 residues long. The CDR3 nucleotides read TGTGCCAGCAGTGAAGCGCGGTTACGGGGGGCCAAAAACATTCAGTACTTC. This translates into CASSEARLRGAKNIQYF.

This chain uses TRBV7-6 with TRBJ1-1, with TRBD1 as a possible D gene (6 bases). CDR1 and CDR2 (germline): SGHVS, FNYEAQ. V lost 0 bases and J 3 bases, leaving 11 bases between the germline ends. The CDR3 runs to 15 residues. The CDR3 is CASSLASQGYTEAFF. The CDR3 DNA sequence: TGTGCCAGCAGCTTAGCTTCTCAGGGGTACACTGAAGCTTTCTTT.

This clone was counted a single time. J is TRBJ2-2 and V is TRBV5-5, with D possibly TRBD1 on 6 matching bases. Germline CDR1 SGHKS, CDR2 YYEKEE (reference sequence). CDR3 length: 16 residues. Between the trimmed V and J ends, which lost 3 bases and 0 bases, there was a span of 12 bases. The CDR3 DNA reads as TGTGCCAGCAGCTCCCAGGGGTCCTCGAACACCGGGGAGCTGTTTTTT. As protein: CASSSQGSSNTGELFF.

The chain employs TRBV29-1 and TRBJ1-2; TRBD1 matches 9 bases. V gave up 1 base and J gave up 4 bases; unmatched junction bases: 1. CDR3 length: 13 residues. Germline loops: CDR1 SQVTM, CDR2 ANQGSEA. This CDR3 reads CSVEGTGAYGYTF. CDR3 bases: TGCAGCGTTGAAGGGACAGGGGCCTATGGCTACACCTTC.

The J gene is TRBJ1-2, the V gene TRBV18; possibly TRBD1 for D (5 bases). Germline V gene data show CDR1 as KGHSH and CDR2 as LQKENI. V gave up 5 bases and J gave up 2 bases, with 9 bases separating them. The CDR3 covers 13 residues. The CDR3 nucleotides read TGTGCCAGCTCAGCGGGGCAGAACTATGGCTACACCTTC. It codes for CASSAGQNYGYTF.

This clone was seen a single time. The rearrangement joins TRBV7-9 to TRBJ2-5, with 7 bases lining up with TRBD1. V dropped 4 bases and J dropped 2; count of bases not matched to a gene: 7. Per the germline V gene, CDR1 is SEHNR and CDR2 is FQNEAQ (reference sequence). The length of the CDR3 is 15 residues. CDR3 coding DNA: TGTGCCAGCAGCTCACGGGACAGAACACAAGAGACCCAGTACTTC. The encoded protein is CASSSRDRTQETQYF.

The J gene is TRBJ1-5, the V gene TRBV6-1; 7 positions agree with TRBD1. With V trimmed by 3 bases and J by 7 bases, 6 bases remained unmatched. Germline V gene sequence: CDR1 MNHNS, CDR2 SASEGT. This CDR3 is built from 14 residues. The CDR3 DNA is TGTGCCAGCAGTGATCTAGGGGGCAGACAGCCCCAGCATTTT. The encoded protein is CASSDLGGRQPQHF.

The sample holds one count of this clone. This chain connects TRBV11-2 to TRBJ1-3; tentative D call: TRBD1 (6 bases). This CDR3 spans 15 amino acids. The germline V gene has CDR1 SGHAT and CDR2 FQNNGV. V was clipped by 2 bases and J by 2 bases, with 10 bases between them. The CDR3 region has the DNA TGTGCCAGCAGCTTATGGTCAGGGGCTGGAAACACCATATATTTT. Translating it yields CASSLWSGAGNTIYF.

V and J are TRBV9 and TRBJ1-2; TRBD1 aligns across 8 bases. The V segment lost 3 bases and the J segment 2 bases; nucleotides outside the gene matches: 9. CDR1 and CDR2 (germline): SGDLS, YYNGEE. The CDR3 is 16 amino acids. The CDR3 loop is CASSAGGSRLNYGYTF. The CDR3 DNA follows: TGTGCCAGCAGCGCAGGGGGCTCCCGCTTGAACTATGGCTACACCTTC. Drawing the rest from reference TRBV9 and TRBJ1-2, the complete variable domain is DSGVTQTPKHLITATGQRVTLRCSPRSGDLSVYWYQQSLDQGLQFLIQYYNGEERAKGNILERFSAQQFPDLHSELNLSSLELGDSALYFCASSAGGSRLNYGYTFGSGTRLTVV.

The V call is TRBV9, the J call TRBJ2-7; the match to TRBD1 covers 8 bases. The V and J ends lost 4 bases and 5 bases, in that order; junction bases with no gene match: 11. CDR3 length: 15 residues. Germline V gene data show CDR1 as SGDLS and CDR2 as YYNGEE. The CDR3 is CASSPRGDRGDEQYF. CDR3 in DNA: TGTGCCAGCAGCCCGAGGGGAGACAGGGGCGACGAGCAGTACTTC.

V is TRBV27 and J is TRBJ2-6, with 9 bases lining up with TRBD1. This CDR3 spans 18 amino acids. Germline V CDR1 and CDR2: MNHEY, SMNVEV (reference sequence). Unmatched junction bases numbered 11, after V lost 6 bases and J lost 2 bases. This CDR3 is CASSPMGQGLAGANVLTF. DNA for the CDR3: TGTGCCAGCAGCCCGATGGGACAGGGTCTTGCTGGGGCCAACGTCCTGACTTTC.

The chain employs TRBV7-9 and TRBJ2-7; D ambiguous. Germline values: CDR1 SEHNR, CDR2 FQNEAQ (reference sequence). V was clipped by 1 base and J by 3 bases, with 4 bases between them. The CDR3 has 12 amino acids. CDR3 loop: CASSLGVYEQYF. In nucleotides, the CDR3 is TGTGCCAGCAGCTTAGGCGTCTACGAGCAGTACTTC.

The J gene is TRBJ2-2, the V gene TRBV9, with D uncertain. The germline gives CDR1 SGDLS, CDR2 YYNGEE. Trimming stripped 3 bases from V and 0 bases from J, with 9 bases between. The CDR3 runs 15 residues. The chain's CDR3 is CASSDRHSNTGELFF. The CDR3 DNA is TGTGCCAGCAGCGACCGACACTCGAACACCGGGGAGCTGTTTTTT.

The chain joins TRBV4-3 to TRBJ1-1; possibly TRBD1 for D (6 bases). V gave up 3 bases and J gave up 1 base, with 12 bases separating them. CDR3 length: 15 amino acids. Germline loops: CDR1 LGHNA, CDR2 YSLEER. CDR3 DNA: TGCGCCAGCAGCCACCCGGGACACCCGAACACTGAAGCTTTCTTT. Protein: CASSHPGHPNTEAFF.

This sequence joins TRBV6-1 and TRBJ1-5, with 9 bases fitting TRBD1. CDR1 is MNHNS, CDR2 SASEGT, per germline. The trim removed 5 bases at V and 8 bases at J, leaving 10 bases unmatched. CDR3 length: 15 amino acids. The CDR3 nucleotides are TGTGCCAGCAGTAAAGGGACAGGGAATATTGAGCCCCAGCATTTT. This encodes CASSKGTGNIEPQHF.

For the CDR3, the DNA is TGTGCCATCAGTGAGTCGGCTAGCATCTACGAGCAGTACTTC. It is translated as CAISESASIYEQYF. V is TRBV10-3 and J is TRBJ2-7, with D possibly TRBD2 on 5 matching bases. The germline CDR1 and CDR2 sequences are ENHRY and SYGVKD. The CDR3 spans 14 residues. Trimming left V 0 bases short and J 3 bases short, with 9 bases between.

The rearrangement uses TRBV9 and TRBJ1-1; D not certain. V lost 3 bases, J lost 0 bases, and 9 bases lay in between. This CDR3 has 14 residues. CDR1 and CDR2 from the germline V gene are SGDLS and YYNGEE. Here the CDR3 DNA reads TGTGCCAGCAGCGCCCCTCCTTTGAACACTGAAGCTTTCTTT. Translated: CASSAPPLNTEAFF.

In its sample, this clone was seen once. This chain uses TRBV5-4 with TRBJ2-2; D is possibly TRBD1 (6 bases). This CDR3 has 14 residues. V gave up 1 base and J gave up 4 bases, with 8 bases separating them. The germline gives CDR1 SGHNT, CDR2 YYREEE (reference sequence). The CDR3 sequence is CASSLRGTTGELFF. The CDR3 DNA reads TGTGCCAGCAGCTTGAGGGGGACCACCGGGGAGCTGTTTTTT.

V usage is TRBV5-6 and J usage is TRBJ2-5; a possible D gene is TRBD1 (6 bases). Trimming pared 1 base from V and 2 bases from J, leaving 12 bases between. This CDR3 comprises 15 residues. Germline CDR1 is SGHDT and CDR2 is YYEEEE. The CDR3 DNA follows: TGTGCCAGCAGCTTGTGGGGGCTTAGGCAAGAGACCCAGTACTTC. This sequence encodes CASSLWGLRQETQYF.

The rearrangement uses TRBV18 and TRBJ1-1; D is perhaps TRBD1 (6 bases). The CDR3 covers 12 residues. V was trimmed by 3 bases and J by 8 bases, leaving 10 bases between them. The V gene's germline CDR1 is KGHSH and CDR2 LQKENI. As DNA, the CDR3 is TGTGCCAGCTCACCTAGGGGGGGAGAAGCTTTCTTT. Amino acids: CASSPRGGEAFF.

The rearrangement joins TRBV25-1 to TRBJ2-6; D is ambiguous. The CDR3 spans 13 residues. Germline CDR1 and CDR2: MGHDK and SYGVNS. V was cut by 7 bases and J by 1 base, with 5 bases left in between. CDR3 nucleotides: TGTGCCAGCATCCAATCTGGGGCCAACGTCCTGACTTTC. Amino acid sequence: CASIQSGANVLTF.

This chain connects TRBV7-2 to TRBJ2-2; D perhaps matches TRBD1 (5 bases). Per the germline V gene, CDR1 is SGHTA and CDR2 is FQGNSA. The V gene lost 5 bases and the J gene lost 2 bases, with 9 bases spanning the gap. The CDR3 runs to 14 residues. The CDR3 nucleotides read TGTGCCAGCAGCCGACAGAGAAACACCGGGGAGCTGTTTTTT. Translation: CASSRQRNTGELFF.

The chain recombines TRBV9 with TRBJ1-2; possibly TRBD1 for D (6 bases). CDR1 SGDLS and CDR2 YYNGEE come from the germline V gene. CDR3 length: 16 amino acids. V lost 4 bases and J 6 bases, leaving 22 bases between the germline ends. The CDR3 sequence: CASSSRDKALYDGYTF. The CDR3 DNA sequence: TGTGCCAGCAGCTCCCGGGACAAGGCTCTATACGATGGCTACACCTTC.